This TCR beta chain was obtained from a study of OX40 agonist ivuxolimab in advanced cancers. At the level of the study: Patients received the agonistic anti-OX40 (CD134) antibody ivuxolimab. Intravenous ivuxolimab was administered to patients every 2 weeks at 0.01 to 10 mg/kg. Dose-escalation cases comprised hepatocellular carcinoma, melanoma, renal cell or head and neck cancer.

The CDR3 length is 14 residues. The V and J ends lost 0 bases and 7 bases respectively, with 10 bases between them. CDR1 and CDR2 (germline): SGDLS, YYNGEE. The method was immunoSEQ multiplex PCR; TCRdb's version includes in-frame clones alone and lacks a portion of them. Of 75,000 to 80,000 clones listed, about four fifths were seen once; the top ten hold roughly 0.77%. A word on this clone: The antigen remains undetermined.

Study-wide findings and caveats: No determination was made of the antigen specificity of the expanded peripheral T cells.

This chain joins TRBV9 and TRBJ1-4; D unclear. The receptor was derived from an adult with an advanced solid tumor such as melanoma, head and neck, liver or kidney cancer. The material was CD4+ or CD8+ T cells sorted from blood, obtained in a trial of the OX40 agonist ivuxolimab. CDR3 DNA: TGTGCCAGCAGCGTAGGATCAGGAGGTGAAAAACTGTTTTTT. It specifies CASSVGSGGEKLFF.